This T cell receptor beta chain came from a study of read filtering for tumor transcriptome and immune sequencing. Study as a whole: R-ISS stage counts were about 8 for I, about 15 for II, 6 or 7 for III. TCR-mapped reads were about 4.05 to 10.27 million with IR-seq versus about 85 to 1,300 with RNA-seq.

Study-wide points: Roughly 80% of IR-seq clonotypes had a single read, yet these held around 3.3% of reads.

The library was built from around 0.4 ug RNA with molecular barcoded adaptors for alpha/delta and beta/gamma chains. MiXCR, run by TCRdb on the reads, gives a single entry per CDR3 protein. This sample carries roughly 130,000 distinct CDR3 sequences, roughly 13% of them seen once, and the ten largest clones take 9.5% to 11%. This clonotype was counted many times. The antigen is not known. Germline CDR1 ENHRY, CDR2 SYGVKD. The CDR3 is made up of 16 amino acids. J lost 2 bases, V lost 2 bases, and 8 bases had no gene match. Input material: a population of CD138-negative cells sorted from bone marrow. This sequence joins TRBV10-3 and TRBJ1-1; 7 bases fit TRBD1. The origin of this receptor is a donor at least 40 years old with multiple myeloma. CDR3 nucleotides: TGTGCCATCAGTGAGCGGGGGCAGGGGGAAAACACTGAAGCTTTCTTT. Translating gives CAISERGQGENTEAFF.